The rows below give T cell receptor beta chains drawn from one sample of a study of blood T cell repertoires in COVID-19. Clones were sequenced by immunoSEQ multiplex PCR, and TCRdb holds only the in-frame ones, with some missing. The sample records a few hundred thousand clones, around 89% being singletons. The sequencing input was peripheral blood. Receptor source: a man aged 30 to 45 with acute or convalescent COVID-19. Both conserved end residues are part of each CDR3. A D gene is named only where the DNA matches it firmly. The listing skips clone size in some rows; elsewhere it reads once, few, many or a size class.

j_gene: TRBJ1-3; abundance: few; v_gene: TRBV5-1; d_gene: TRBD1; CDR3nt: TGCGCCAGCAGCGGGGGGACAGGGCGTTTCATATATTTT; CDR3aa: CASSGGTGRFIYF
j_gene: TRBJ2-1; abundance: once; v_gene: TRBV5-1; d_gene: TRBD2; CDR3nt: TGCGCCAGCAGCTTGGTACTAGCGGGAGTTAATGAGCAGTTCTTC; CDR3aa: CASSLVLAGVNEQFF
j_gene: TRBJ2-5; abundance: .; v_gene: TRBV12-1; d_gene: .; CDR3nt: TGTGCCAGCAGCCCAGGACTAGCGGGGTTGGAGACCCAGTACTTC; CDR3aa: CASSPGLAGLETQYF
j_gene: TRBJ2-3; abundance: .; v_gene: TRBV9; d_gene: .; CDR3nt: TGTGCCAGCAGCGTACTAGGATCAGGGGGCACAGATACGCAGTATTTT; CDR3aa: CASSVLGSGGTDTQYF
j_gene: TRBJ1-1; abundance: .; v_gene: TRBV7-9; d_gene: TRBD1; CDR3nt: TGTGCCAGCAGCTACGGACAGGGTTTCACTGAAGCTTTCTTT; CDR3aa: CASSYGQGFTEAFF
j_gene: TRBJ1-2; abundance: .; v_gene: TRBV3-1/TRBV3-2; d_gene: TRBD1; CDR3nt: TGTGCCAGCAGCCTCACCGGGACAGGCAACTATGGCTACACCTTC; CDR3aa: CASSLTGTGNYGYTF
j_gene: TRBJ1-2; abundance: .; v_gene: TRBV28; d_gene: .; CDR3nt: TGTGCCAGCAGTTTCTCACAGAATGGCTACACCTTC; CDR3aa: CASSFSQNGYTF
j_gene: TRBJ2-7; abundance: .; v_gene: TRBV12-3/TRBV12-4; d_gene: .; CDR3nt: TGTGCCAGCAGCCTCAGCGCCTACGAGCAGTACTTC; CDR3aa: CASSLSAYEQYF
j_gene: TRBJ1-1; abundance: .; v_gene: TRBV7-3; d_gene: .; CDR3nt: TGTGCCAGCAGCTTAGACAGGAACACTGAAGCTTTCTTT; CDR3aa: CASSLDRNTEAFF
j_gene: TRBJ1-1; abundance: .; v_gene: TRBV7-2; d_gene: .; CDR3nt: TGTGCCAGCAGCCTAATCCGGGAGACTGAAGCTTTCTTT; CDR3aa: CASSLIRETEAFF
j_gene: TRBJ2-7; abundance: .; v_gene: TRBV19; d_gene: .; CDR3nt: TGTGCCAGTGGTTATGCGGGGGCGGACTACGAGCAGTACTTC; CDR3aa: CASGYAGADYEQYF
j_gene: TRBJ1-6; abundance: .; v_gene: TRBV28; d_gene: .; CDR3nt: TGTGCCAGCAGTTTCGAGAGATCCCATAATTCACCCCTCCACTTT; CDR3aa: CASSFERSHNSPLHF
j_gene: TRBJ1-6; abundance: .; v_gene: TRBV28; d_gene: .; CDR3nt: TGTGCCAGCAGTCCCAGGGTAACTAATTCACCCCTCCACTTT; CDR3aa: CASSPRVTNSPLHF
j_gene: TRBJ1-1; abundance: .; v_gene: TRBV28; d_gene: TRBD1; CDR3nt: TGTGCCAGCAGCCTGCGTAGGACAGGGGGCTTCACTGAAGCTTTCTTT; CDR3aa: CASSLRRTGGFTEAFF
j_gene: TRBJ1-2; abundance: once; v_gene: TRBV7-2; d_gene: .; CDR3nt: TGTGCCAGCAGCTTAATTTCAGGGGACGGCTACACCTTC; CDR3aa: CASSLISGDGYTF
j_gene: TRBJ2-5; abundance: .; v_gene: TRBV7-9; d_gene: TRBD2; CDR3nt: TGTGCCAGCAGCTTGTTCCACGGGGGGGAGACCCAGTACTTC; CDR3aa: CASSLFHGGETQYF
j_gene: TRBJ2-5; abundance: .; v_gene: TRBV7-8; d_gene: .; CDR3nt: TGTGCCAGCAGCTTAAAGCGGGTGGTAATAGAGACCCAGTACTTC; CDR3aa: CASSLKRVVIETQYF
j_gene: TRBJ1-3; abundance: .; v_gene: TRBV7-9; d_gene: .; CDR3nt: TGTGCCAGCAGCTTAAGCAGGGGCTCTGGAAACACCATATATTTT; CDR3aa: CASSLSRGSGNTIYF
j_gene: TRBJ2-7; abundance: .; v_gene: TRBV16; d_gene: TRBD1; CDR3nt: TGTGCCAGCAGCTATGAGGGACAGGGGAGAGACGAGCAGTACTTC; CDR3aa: CASSYEGQGRDEQYF
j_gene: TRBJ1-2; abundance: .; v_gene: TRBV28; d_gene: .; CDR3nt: TGTGCCAGCAGTTTAACACAGACGTATGGCTACACCTTC; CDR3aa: CASSLTQTYGYTF
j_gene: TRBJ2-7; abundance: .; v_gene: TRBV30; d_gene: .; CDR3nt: TGTGCCTGGAGTATCCAGGGGTACGACGAGCAGTACTTC; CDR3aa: CAWSIQGYDEQYF
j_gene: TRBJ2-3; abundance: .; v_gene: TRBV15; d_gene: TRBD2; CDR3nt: TGTGCCACCAGCGGGACCCAGCGGGGCCGGCTGAGCACAGATACGCAGTATTTT; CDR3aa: CATSGTQRGRLSTDTQYF
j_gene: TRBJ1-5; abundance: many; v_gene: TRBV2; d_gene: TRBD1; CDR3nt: TGTGCCAGCAGCCAGGACAGGTCGGTTAAGCCCCAGCATTTT; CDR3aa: CASSQDRSVKPQHF
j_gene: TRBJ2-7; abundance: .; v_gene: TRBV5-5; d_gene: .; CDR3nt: TGTGCCAGCAGCCATTGGACAGCCTACGAGCAGTACTTC; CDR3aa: CASSHWTAYEQYF